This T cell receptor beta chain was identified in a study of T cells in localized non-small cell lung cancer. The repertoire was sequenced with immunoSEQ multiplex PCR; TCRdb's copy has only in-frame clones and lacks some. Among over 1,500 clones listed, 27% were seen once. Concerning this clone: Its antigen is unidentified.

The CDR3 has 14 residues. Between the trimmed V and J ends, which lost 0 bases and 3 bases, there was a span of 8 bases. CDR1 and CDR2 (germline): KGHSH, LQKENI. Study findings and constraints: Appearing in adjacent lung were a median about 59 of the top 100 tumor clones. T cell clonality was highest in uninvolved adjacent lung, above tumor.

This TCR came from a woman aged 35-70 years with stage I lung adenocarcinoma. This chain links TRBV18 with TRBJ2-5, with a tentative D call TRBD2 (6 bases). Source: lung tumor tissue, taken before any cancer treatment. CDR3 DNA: TGTGCCAGCTCACCACCCCAGCGGGAAGAGACCCAGTACTTC. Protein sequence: CASSPPQREETQYF.